Below are 18 T cell receptor beta chains sequenced from a single sample in a study of CXCR3-negative and CXCR3-positive naive CD8 T cells. Whole-study results and caveats: TRB CDR3 hydrophobicity was greater in CXCR3-positive naive cells than in CXCR3-negative naive cells.

TRB cDNA was prepared as libraries by UMI-labeled 5' RACE. TCRdb reprocessed the 5' RACE reads, keeping one entry per CDR3 protein, no DNA. Its listing shows 55,000 to 70,000 distinct CDR3 sequences. No cognate antigen is known for these TCRs. The sample consisted of naive CXCR3+ CD8+ T cells from blood. Subset reported: CD45RO-CCR7+CD27+CD95- naive CD8+ T cells expressing CXCR3 (TNR3+). These TCRs come from a human donor in good health. Some clones in this sample may be carry-over from other donors' samples.

The V gene is TRBV19, the J gene TRBJ1-5; the TCRdb D gene call, TRBD1, has no DNA to confirm it. Germline CDR1 LNHDA, CDR2 SQIVND (reference sequence). The CDR3 has 15 residues. The CDR3 spells CASPSDTGDFKAQHF.

This chain links TRBV29-1 with TRBJ1-1; TCRdb indicates TRBD1, and absent DNA this call remains unverified. The germline CDR1 and CDR2 sequences are SQVTM and ANQGSEA. The CDR3 has 11 amino acids. CDR3 sequence: CSVGGGAEAFF.

V and J are TRBV29-1 and TRBJ2-2; the TCRdb call, TRBD1, lacks DNA for checking. This CDR3 has 15 amino acids. Germline lookup yields CDR1 SQVTM and CDR2 ANQGSEA. The CDR3: CSVGRKGQFTGELFF.

The chain combines TRBV7-9 with TRBJ1-6; absent DNA, TCRdb's TRBD1 call cannot be checked. Per germline, CDR1 SEHNR and CDR2 FQNEAQ (reference sequence). There are 15 residues in the CDR3. CDR3 protein: CASSGSQGLAAPLHF.

The chain uses TRBV28 and TRBJ2-5; TCRdb gives TRBD1 as the D gene, but with no DNA this cannot be confirmed. The CDR3 totals 15 residues. Looked up from germline, CDR1 is MDHEN and CDR2 is SYDVKM. CDR3 sequence reads: CASSFPTDYQETQYF.

The V and J genes are TRBV9 and TRBJ1-1. CDR1 SGDLS and CDR2 YYNGEE come from the germline V gene. The CDR3 has 14 amino acids. This CDR3 reads CASSPPESNTEAFF. Together with reference TRBV9 and TRBJ1-1, the CDR3 gives the full variable domain: DSGVTQTPKHLITATGQRVTLRCSPRSGDLSVYWYQQSLDQGLQFLIQYYNGEERAKGNILERFSAQQFPDLHSELNLSSLELGDSALYFCASSPPESNTEAFFGQGTRLTVV.

The chain's CDR3 is CATSRDRGQRTDTQYF. This sequence joins TRBV15 and TRBJ2-3; TCRdb returns TRBD1, unconfirmable since there is no DNA. There are 16 residues in the CDR3. Germline-derived CDR1 and CDR2 are LNHNV and YYDKDF (reference sequence).

This chain connects TRBV5-1 to TRBJ2-1; with no DNA, the TCRdb D assignment of TRBD1 cannot be verified. Germline V gene data show CDR1 as SGHRS and CDR2 as YFSETQ. The CDR3 is made up of 12 amino acids. The CDR3 spells CASSFSGTEQFF.

The chain employs TRBV6-6 and TRBJ2-1; TCRdb's D call of TRBD1 is untestable without DNA. CDR1 MNHNY and CDR2 SVGAGI come from the germline V gene (reference sequence). This CDR3 has 15 amino acids. The CDR3 spells CATIFRQGGSDEQFF.

V is TRBV20-1 and J is TRBJ2-5; the D call of TRBD2 rests on TCRdb alone, since no DNA is present to check it. The CDR3 spans 13 residues. Germline loops: CDR1 DFQATT, CDR2 SNEGSKA (reference sequence). CDR3 sequence: CSALSGGQETQYF.

The rearrangement links TRBV28 to TRBJ1-2; TCRdb names TRBD1, which stays unverified in the absence of DNA. CDR1 is MDHEN, CDR2 SYDVKM, per germline. The CDR3 has 15 residues. The CDR3 reads CASRTPNTFIYGYTF.

V and J are TRBV5-6 and TRBJ2-7; TCRdb's D call of TRBD1 is untestable without DNA. The length of the CDR3 is 15 residues. CDR1 and CDR2 (germline): SGHDT, YYEEEE. CDR3 sequence: CASSSPGTNSYEQYF.

The chain is built from TRBV28 and TRBJ2-3; TCRdb selects TRBD1, and the lack of DNA leaves this call unchecked. CDR1 is MDHEN and CDR2 is SYDVKM in the germline V gene. CDR3 length: 18 residues. CDR3: CASSLPEDRDGFADTQYF.

The chain couples TRBV23-1 to TRBJ2-4; TCRdb selects TRBD1, and the lack of DNA leaves this call unchecked. TRBV23-1 has ORF status, its function being uncertain. This CDR3 has 21 amino acids. The CDR3 sequence: CASSPACRDKDRGLAKNIQYF.

This CDR3 is CASSSDWTGNTGELFF. The V and J genes are TRBV7-2 and TRBJ2-2; absent DNA, TCRdb's TRBD1 call cannot be checked. This CDR3 has 16 amino acids. Per the germline V gene, CDR1 is SGHTA and CDR2 is FQGNSA.

The chain recombines TRBV28 with TRBJ2-5; TCRdb picks TRBD1, but there is no DNA to check that call. The CDR3 totals 16 residues. Germline V gene data show CDR1 as MDHEN and CDR2 as SYDVKM. CDR3 residues: CASTTPGGVDRETQYF. Complete variable domain (other parts from reference TRBV28 and TRBJ2-5): DVKVTQSSRYLVKRTGEKVFLECVQDMDHENMFWYRQDPGLGLRLIYFSYDVKMKEKGDIPEGYSVSREKKERFSLILESASTNQTSMYLCASTTPGGVDRETQYFGPGTRLLVL.

The chain joins TRBV6-2 or TRBV6-3 to TRBJ2-7; the TCRdb D gene call, TRBD1, has no DNA to confirm it. This CDR3 region has 14 residues. The germline V gene encodes CDR1 MNHEY and CDR2 SVGEGT. The CDR3 loop is CASSYLDRGYEQYF.

The chain has TRBV10-1 and TRBJ1-5; the D call from TCRdb, TRBD1, cannot be confirmed without DNA. Germline CDR1 is WNHNN and CDR2 is SYGVQD (reference sequence). CDR3 length: 16 residues. The CDR3 region is CASSSGTGGENQPQHF.